Listed below are T cell receptor beta chains from one sample, sequenced in a study of identical twins. TCRdb called the 5' RACE reads again in MiXCR, with one record for every CDR3 protein. The sample consists of fewer than 350,000 distinct CDR3 sequences, less than 9% of them appearing once. The same sample was also studied in work on yellow fever vaccine responses in identical twins.

The sequencing input was memory (CD45RO+) T cells sorted from blood. These receptors were taken from a woman aged 18-29 years in good health. Each CDR3 is given with its conserved first and last residue. D genes are given only for firm matches. Expanded clones are given a class, and other clones once, few, many or no size at all.

j_gene | d_gene | v_gene | abundance | len | CDR3nt | CDR3aa
TRBJ2-6 | TRBD1 | TRBV2 | . | 17 | TGTGCCAGCAGGGACCTGGGACAGGGTACTGGGGCCAACGTCCTGACTTTC | CASRDLGQGTGANVLTF
TRBJ1-5 | . | TRBV6-1 | few | 15 | TGTGCCAGCAGTCGGGGGGCCTATAGCAATCAGCCCCAGCATTTT | CASSRGAYSNQPQHF
TRBJ2-3 | . | TRBV4-2 | . | 14 | TGTGCCAGCAGGGGTATAGCGGACACAGATACGCAGTATTTT | CASRGIADTDTQYF
TRBJ1-5 | . | TRBV10-3 | many | 13 | TGTGCCATCAGCGACGACACCATGCAGCCCCAGCATTTT | CAISDDTMQPQHF
TRBJ2-2 | TRBD2 | TRBV19 | . | 22 | TGTGCCAGTAGTTTCTTCTCCGGGACTAGCGGGAGGGCCACTCTTCCCACCGGGGAGCTGTTTTTT | CASSFFSGTSGRATLPTGELFF
TRBJ2-1 | . | TRBV20-1 | many | 13 | TGCAGTGCTAGAGATCAAGGGCTTTTTGAGCAGTTCTTC | CSARDQGLFEQFF
TRBJ2-3 | . | TRBV7-9 | many | 15 | TGTGCCAGCAGCCCGCAGGGGTCTAGCACAGATACGCAGTATTTT | CASSPQGSSTDTQYF
TRBJ1-1 | . | TRBV7-9 | . | 11 | TGTGCCAGCAGCTTAATTGACCGGGCTTTCTTT | CASSLIDRAFF
TRBJ1-5 | . | TRBV6-1 | once | 14 | TGTGCCAGCAGTGAAACTTTCCCTAGGCAGCCCCAGCATTTT | CASSETFPRQPQHF
TRBJ1-6 | TRBD1 | TRBV11-2 | few | 14 | TGTGCCAGCACCCCGACAGGGGGCAGATCACCCCTCCACTTT | CASTPTGGRSPLHF
TRBJ2-5 | . | TRBV10-2 | few | 15 | TGCGCCAGCAGTGAAGTTGTTCCCCCAGGGGAGACCCAGTACTTC | CASSEVVPPGETQYF
TRBJ2-7 | TRBD1 | TRBV28 | . | 16 | TGTGCCAGCAGTTTGCCGCCGGGACAGGGTATGTACGAGCAGTACTTC | CASSLPPGQGMYEQYF
TRBJ2-7 | . | TRBV5-1 | . | 13 | TGCGCCAGCAGCTTGGAGTCAAGGAGTTGGCAGTACTTC | CASSLESRSWQYF
TRBJ1-2 | TRBD1 | TRBV7-3 | few | 14 | TGTGCCAGCAGCTTAGACGCGACAGGGGGCGCCTACACCTTC | CASSLDATGGAYTF
TRBJ2-1 | . | TRBV11-2 | many | 12 | TGTGCCAGCAGCTTAGGTGGCAGGCAGCAGTTCTTC | CASSLGGRQQFF
TRBJ2-3 | TRBD1 | TRBV3-1 | many | 15 | TGTGCCAGCAGCCAGACAGGGCTCAGCACAGATACGCAGTATTTT | CASSQTGLSTDTQYF
TRBJ1-2 | . | TRBV12-3/TRBV12-4 | few | 13 | TGTGCCAGCAACCAGAGAGGGGTCTATGGCTACACCTTC | CASNQRGVYGYTF
TRBJ1-6 | TRBD1 | TRBV5-1 | many | 17 | TGCGCCAGCAGTTTAGAACCGGGACAGGGGGCCGGTTCACCCCTCCACTTT | CASSLEPGQGAGSPLHF
TRBJ1-5 | . | TRBV20-1 | . | 14 | TGCAGTGCCCGGAGTGCGGCTAGCAATCAGCCCCAGCATTTT | CSARSAASNQPQHF
TRBJ2-7 | . | TRBV7-2 | . | 15 | TGTGCCAGCAGCTTAGGGGGGCAGGTTGCGGGCGAGCAGTACTTC | CASSLGGQVAGEQYF
TRBJ1-1 | . | TRBV12-3/TRBV12-4 | many | 17 | TGTGCCAGCAGTTTACTGAAGGGGTTGAAAGGGAACACTGAAGCTTTCTTT | CASSLLKGLKGNTEAFF
TRBJ2-5 | TRBD2 | TRBV10-3 | few | 17 | TGTGCCATCAGTGATACCTGGACTAGCGGGAGTGGGGAGACCCAGTACTTC | CAISDTWTSGSGETQYF